Sequencing of this T cell receptor beta chain was carried out in a study of T cell responses to AZD1222 COVID-19 vaccine. In the study overall: Investigators merged groups given second doses at roughly 4 or roughly 12 weeks. Study-wide results and limits: Just six AZD1222 recipients tested seropositive at baseline. Donors in the cohort were predominantly white British and more often female, and clonal diversity was possibly underestimated.

This table comes from immunoSEQ multiplex PCR, and its TCRdb copy is limited to in-frame clones, with some not included. The sample has roughly 170,000 clones, over 80% seen once. Points on this clone: Its antigen is undetermined.

The CDR3 contains 14 residues. The ends lost 8 bases at V and 2 bases at J; junction bases unmatched: 8. The chain links TRBV23-1 to TRBJ1-1, with 7 nucleotides matching TRBD1. TRBV23-1 is an open reading frame, and its role is uncertain. The receptor was derived from an adult in good health. The input for sequencing was peripheral blood, taken on day 0 of AZD1222 vaccination. The CDR3 DNA reads as TGCGCCAGCGGATTACAGGGGTTTAACACTGAAGCTTTCTTT. Its translation is CASGLQGFNTEAFF.